These T cell receptor beta chains were read from a single sample in a study of OX40 agonist ivuxolimab in advanced cancers. Assay used: immunoSEQ multiplex PCR; TCRdb lists only in-frame clones, some missing. The data hold about 80,000 clones, with 87% observed a single time. The sequencing used CD4+ or CD8+ T cells sorted from blood, collected in a trial of the OX40 agonist ivuxolimab. The receptors originated from an adult with an advanced solid tumor such as melanoma, head and neck, liver or kidney cancer. CDR3s include the opening cysteine and the closing phenylalanine or tryptophan. Each record gives: J gene, D gene, V gene, clone size, CDR3 protein, CDR3 DNA. A D gene is named only where the DNA matches it firmly. Only some rows state a clone size, as once, few, many or a class for expanded clones.

>TRBJ1-2|NA|TRBV5-1|NA
CASSLGGANYGYTF
TGCGCCAGCAGCTTGGGGGGCGCAAACTATGGCTACACCTTC
>TRBJ2-5|NA|TRBV7-7|NA
CASSWNLGETQYF
TGTGCCAGCAGCTGGAACCTCGGAGAGACCCAGTACTTC
>TRBJ2-7|TRBD1|TRBV5-8|NA
CASSLGTGTYEQYF
TGTGCCAGCAGCCTCGGGACAGGTACCTACGAGCAGTACTTC
>TRBJ1-2|NA|TRBV7-2|few
CASSLTMDYGYTF
TGTGCCAGCAGCTTAACGATGGACTATGGCTACACCTTC
>TRBJ2-3|NA|TRBV14|NA
CASSQAPPQADTQYF
TGTGCCAGCAGCCAAGCCCCACCCCAGGCAGATACGCAGTATTTT
>TRBJ1-6|NA|TRBV9|few
CASSVAPSDSYNSPLHF
TGTGCCAGCAGCGTAGCTCCCTCAGACAGTTATAATTCACCCCTCCACTTT
>TRBJ1-1|NA|TRBV5-5|NA
CASSLAAGATEAFF
TGTGCCAGCAGCTTGGCCGCTGGAGCGACTGAAGCTTTCTTT
>TRBJ2-3|NA|TRBV6-4|NA
CASSDSWDSATQYF
TGTGCCAGCAGTGACTCCTGGGACTCAGCTACGCAGTATTTT
>TRBJ1-4|NA|TRBV28|NA
CASSHLGSEENEKLFF
TGTGCCAGCAGCCACCTAGGCAGCGAGGAAAATGAAAAACTGTTTTTT
>TRBJ1-4|NA|TRBV6-1|once
CASSEMWGEKLFF
TGTGCCAGCAGTGAAATGTGGGGTGAAAAACTGTTTTTT